The sequence of this T cell receptor beta chain was determined in a study of shared clonotypes between healthy human individuals. Among the donors, all were Caucasian adults who lived in Nashville, Tennessee. Assay: immunoSEQ multiplex PCR; the TCRdb copy retains only in-frame clones and omits some. The data contain about 730,000 clones, 55% to 75% of them singletons. V lost 0 bases, J lost 4 bases, and 10 bases lay in between. CDR1 is SGHAT and CDR2 is FQNNGV in the germline V gene. The CDR3 loop spans 15 amino acids. The genes are TRBV11-2 and TRBJ1-3; TRBD1 is a possible D gene (6 bases). This sequence originates from a woman aged 30 to 39 in good health. Input material: memory CD4+ T cells sorted from blood. Specified subset: CD45RA-negative fraction. CDR3 amino acids: CASSLDRGFGNTIYF. In DNA, the CDR3 is TGTGCCAGCAGCTTAGACAGGGGCTTCGGAAACACCATATATTTT.